The 19 T cell receptor beta chains given below trace back to one sample, sequenced in a study of blood T cell repertoires in COVID-19 (TCRdb year 2020). Libraries were made using the immunoSEQ multiplex PCR assay. The immuneACCESS repertoire file appears here via TCRdb, limited to in-frame rearrangements. These files lack a portion of the clones; in checked studies, under half of the deficit traces to unresolved V genes, and the cause of the others is not known. This sample holds about 63,000 clones; approximately 79% were observed only once. The ten largest clones take up over 9% of the sample. The specimen was peripheral blood. The receptors here all came from a human donor in a cohort sampled during active COVID-19.

This clone was counted once. The CDR3 coding sequence is TGTGCCAGTAGTATCGCCGCAGGGGTATCCTACGAGCAGTACTTC. This codes for CASSIAAGVSYEQYF. This chain links TRBV19 with TRBJ2-7; a possible D gene is TRBD1 (6 bases). Germline CDR1 reads LNHDA; CDR2 reads SQIVND (reference sequence). The CDR3 consists of 15 residues. V lost 3 bases and J lost 1, with 13 bases in between.

The V call is TRBV5-6, the J call TRBJ1-2; possibly TRBD1 for D (6 bases). The V gene's germline CDR1 is SGHDT and CDR2 YYEEEE. The CDR3 is made up of 18 amino acids. Trimming took 5 bases from V and 0 from J, leaving 23 bases between them. CDR3 loop: CASRTTGIKGTTNYGYTF. DNA of the CDR3: TGTGCCAGCAGGACTACAGGGATTAAGGGTACCACTAACTATGGCTACACCTTC.

The chain is built from TRBV14 and TRBJ1-2, with 7 bases fitting TRBD1. V lost 4 bases and J lost 3; bases outside the gene matches: 2. Per germline, CDR1 SGHDN and CDR2 FVKESK. The CDR3 is 13 amino acids. In DNA form, the CDR3 reads TGTGCCAGCAGCCGACAGGGCTACTATGGCTACACCTTC. As protein: CASSRQGYYGYTF.

V is TRBV24-1 and J is TRBJ2-3; 9 positions agree with TRBD1. V lost 4 bases to trimming and J lost 3 bases; unmatched junction nucleotides: 10. The CDR3 length is 17 residues. Germline V CDR1 and CDR2: KGHDR, SFDVKD. Here the CDR3 reads CATSDSTTGGGTDTQYF. The CDR3 nucleotides are TGTGCCACCAGTGACTCAACGACAGGGGGAGGGACAGATACGCAGTATTTT.

The V and J genes are TRBV4-3 and TRBJ2-6; possibly TRBD2 for D (5 bases). The CDR3 covers 17 residues. V was clipped by 4 bases and J by 4 bases, with 17 bases between them. Germline loops: CDR1 LGHNA, CDR2 YSLEER. The CDR3 spells CASSPTPSGSGANVLTF. CDR3 coding DNA: TGCGCCAGCAGCCCCACCCCTTCGGGGTCAGGGGCCAACGTCCTGACTTTC.

This chain uses TRBV29-1 with TRBJ2-1; the D gene is possibly TRBD2 (5 bases). The CDR3 covers 14 residues. Germline CDR1 reads SQVTM; CDR2 reads ANQGSEA. Between the trimmed V and J ends, which lost 3 bases and 5 bases, there was a span of 14 bases. CDR3 protein: CSVEGGRVHNEQFF. As DNA, the CDR3 is TGCAGCGTTGAGGGCGGGCGGGTCCACAATGAGCAGTTCTTC.

V gene TRBV2 combines with J gene TRBJ2-7, with D perhaps TRBD1 (6 bases). Trimming removed 4 bases at V and 6 bases at J, with 19 bases between. Germline CDR1 is SNHLY and CDR2 is FYNNEI. The CDR3 length is 15 residues. Here the CDR3 DNA reads TGTGCCAGCAGTGGGGGGCGTCAGGCTATAGGCGAGCAGTACTTC. Protein sequence: CASSGGRQAIGEQYF.

This chain connects TRBV21-1 to TRBJ1-5; the D call TRBD1 from the table was never checked on the DNA. TRBV21-1 corresponds to a pseudogene. The CDR3 covers 15 residues. CDR3 coding DNA: TGTGCCAGCACATCCCCAGGGGAGCCTGTGGAGGCCCAGCATTTT. This sequence encodes CASTSPGEPVEAQHF.

This sequence joins TRBV3-1 (or the pseudogene TRBV3-2) and TRBJ2-7, with D tentatively TRBD1 (6 bases). From germline, CDR1 is LGHDT and CDR2 YNNKEL (reference sequence). This CDR3 comprises 14 residues. The V end lost 5 bases, the J end lost 6 bases, and 17 bases lay between the germline ends. Written as DNA, the CDR3 is TGTGCCAGCAGCTCAAGGGGGAGTGCCAGCGAGCAGTACTTC. This encodes CASSSRGSASEQYF.

V is TRBV5-5 and J is TRBJ1-2; no definite D call. Germline values: CDR1 SGHKS, CDR2 YYEKEE (reference sequence). V gave up 0 bases and J gave up 8 bases, with 14 bases separating them. The CDR3 runs 14 residues. DNA for the CDR3: TGTGCCAGCAGCTTGGCATCTAATTCGGGAGGCTACACCTTC. Amino acids: CASSLASNSGGYTF. Based on the CDR3 plus reference TRBV5-5 and TRBJ1-2, the full variable domain is DAGVTQSPTHLIKTRGQQVTLRCSPISGHKSVSWYQQVLGQGPQFIFQYYEKEERGRGNFPDRFSARQFPNYSSELNVNALLLGDSALYLCASSLASNSGGYTFGSGTRLTVV.

This sequence joins TRBV5-5 and TRBJ2-5; D gene ambiguous. The germline V gene has CDR1 SGHKS and CDR2 YYEKEE (reference sequence). V was pared by 3 bases and J by 9 bases, with 15 bases between. The CDR3 extends over 13 amino acids. CDR3 sequence: CASSYGEVGAQYF. The CDR3 region has the DNA TGTGCCAGCAGCTACGGAGAGGTCGGCGCCCAGTACTTC.

V is TRBV3-1 (or the pseudogene TRBV3-2) and J is TRBJ2-1; tentative D call: TRBD1 (6 bases). V lost 1 base and J 5 bases, leaving 21 bases between the germline ends. Germline CDR1 is LGHDT and CDR2 is YNNKEL (reference sequence). The CDR3 runs to 18 residues. The CDR3 is CASSQAPPGTPVHNEQFF. CDR3 coding DNA: TGTGCCAGCAGCCAAGCCCCCCCGGGGACACCGGTCCACAATGAGCAGTTCTTC.

This chain links TRBV4-1 with TRBJ1-5, with D tentatively TRBD1 (5 bases). CDR3 size: 15 residues. Trimming shortened V by 1 base and J by 4 bases, and 11 bases separated the two germline ends. Germline V gene lookup returns CDR1 MGHRA and CDR2 YSYEKL. The DNA for the CDR3 is TGCGCCAGCAGCCAAGTGGCAGGGAAGAATCAGCCCCAGCATTTT. It encodes CASSQVAGKNQPQHF.

The chain has TRBV19 and TRBJ1-1; unclear D gene. V was shortened by 3 bases and J by 1 base, with 6 bases between the two germline ends. The CDR3 loop spans 13 amino acids. Germline assignment: CDR1 LNHDA and CDR2 SQIVND (reference sequence). CDR3 sequence (DNA): TGTGCCAGTAGTATGTCAGGGAACACTGAAGCTTTCTTT. Amino acid sequence: CASSMSGNTEAFF.

The J gene is TRBJ2-3, the V gene TRBV29-1; 11 nucleotides align to TRBD2. The germline CDR1 and CDR2 sequences are SQVTM and ANQGSEA. Germline trimming cut 4 bases from V and 2 bases from J; bases unmatched to any gene: 11. CDR3 length equals 17 residues. This CDR3 is CSVARLTSGEHTDTQYF. In DNA form, the CDR3 reads TGCAGCGTTGCCCGTTTGACTAGCGGGGAACACACAGATACGCAGTATTTT.

The chain recombines TRBV3-1 (or the pseudogene TRBV3-2) with TRBJ2-7; possibly TRBD1 for D (5 bases). Per the germline V gene, CDR1 is LGHDT and CDR2 is YNNKEL (reference sequence). The ends were cut back, 1 base at V and 4 bases at J, with 8 bases in the middle. The CDR3 has 13 residues. CDR3 sequence reads: CASSQVRGYEQYF. Written as DNA, the CDR3 is TGTGCCAGCAGCCAAGTTAGGGGATACGAGCAGTACTTC.

The chain joins TRBV2 to TRBJ1-1; D ambiguous. The germline CDR1 and CDR2 sequences are SNHLY and FYNNEI. This CDR3 spans 14 amino acids. Trimming shortened V by 2 bases and J by 0 bases, and 7 bases separated the two germline ends. As DNA, the CDR3 is TGTGCCAGCAGTGAATTAGGAGTGAACACTGAAGCTTTCTTT. This translates into CASSELGVNTEAFF.

The chain recombines TRBV6-2 or TRBV6-3 with TRBJ2-7, with 10 bases identical to TRBD1. V lost 1 base, J lost 5 bases, and 5 bases stayed unmatched. The length of the CDR3 is 15 residues. Germline CDR1 is MNHEY and CDR2 is SVGEGT. CDR3 DNA sequence: TGTGCCAGCAGTTACTTCGGGACAGGGGAACACGAGCAGTACTTC. Residues: CASSYFGTGEHEQYF.

The chain couples TRBV7-2 to TRBJ1-2; D not certain. The V gene's germline CDR1 is SGHTA and CDR2 FQGNSA. The CDR3 spans 13 residues. Trimming removed 1 base from V and 4 bases from J, with 7 bases in between. The CDR3 region is CASSLVNSYGYTF. The DNA of the CDR3 is TGTGCCAGCAGCTTAGTTAACAGCTATGGCTACACCTTC.